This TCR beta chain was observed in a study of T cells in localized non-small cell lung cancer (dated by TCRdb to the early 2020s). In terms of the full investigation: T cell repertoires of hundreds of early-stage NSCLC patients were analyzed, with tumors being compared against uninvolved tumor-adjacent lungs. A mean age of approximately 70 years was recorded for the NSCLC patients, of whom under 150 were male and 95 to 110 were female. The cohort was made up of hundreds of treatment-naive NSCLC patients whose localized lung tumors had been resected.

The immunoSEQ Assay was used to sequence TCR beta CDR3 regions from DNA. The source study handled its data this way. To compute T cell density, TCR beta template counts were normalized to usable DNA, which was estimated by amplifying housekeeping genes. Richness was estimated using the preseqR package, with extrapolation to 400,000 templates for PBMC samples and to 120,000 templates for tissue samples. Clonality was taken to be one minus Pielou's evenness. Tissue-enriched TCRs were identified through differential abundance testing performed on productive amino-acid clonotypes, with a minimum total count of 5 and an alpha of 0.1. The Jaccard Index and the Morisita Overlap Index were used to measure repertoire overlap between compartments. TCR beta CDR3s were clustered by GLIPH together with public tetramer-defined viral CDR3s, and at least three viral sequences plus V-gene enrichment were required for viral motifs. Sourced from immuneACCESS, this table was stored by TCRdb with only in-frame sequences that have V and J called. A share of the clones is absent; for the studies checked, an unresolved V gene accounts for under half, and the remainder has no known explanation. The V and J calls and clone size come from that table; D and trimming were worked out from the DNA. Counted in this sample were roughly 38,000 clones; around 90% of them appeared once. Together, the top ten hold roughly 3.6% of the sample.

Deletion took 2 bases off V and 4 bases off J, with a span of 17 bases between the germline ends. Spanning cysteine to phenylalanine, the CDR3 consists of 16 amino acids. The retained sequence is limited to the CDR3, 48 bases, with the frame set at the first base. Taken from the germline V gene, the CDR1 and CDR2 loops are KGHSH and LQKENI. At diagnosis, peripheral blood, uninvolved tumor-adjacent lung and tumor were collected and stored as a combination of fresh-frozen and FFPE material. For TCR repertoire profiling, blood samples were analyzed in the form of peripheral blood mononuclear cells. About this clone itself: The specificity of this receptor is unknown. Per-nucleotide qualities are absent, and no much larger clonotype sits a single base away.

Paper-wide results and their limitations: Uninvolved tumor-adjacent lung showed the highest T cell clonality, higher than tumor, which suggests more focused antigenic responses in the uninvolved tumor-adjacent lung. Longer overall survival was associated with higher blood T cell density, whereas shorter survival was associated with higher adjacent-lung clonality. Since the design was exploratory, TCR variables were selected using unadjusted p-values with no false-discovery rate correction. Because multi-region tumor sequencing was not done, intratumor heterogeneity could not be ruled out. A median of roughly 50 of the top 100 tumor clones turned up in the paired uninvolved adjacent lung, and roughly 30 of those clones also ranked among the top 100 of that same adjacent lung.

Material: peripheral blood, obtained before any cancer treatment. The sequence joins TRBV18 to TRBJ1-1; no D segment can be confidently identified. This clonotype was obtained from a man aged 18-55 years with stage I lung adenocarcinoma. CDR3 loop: CASSPSRGRKGTEAFF. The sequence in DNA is TGTGCCAGCTCACCATCGAGAGGCCGAAAGGGCACTGAAGCTTTCTTT.